The 27 T cell receptor beta chains listed next were all sequenced from one sample in a study of neurological immune-mediated disorders. TCRdb re-called the 5' RACE reads through MiXCR, storing one row per CDR3 protein. This table has some 57,000 distinct CDR3 sequences, about 3.7% appearing once. The sequencing input was PBMCs. The source is a woman aged 60-75 years with multiple sclerosis.

In its sample, this clonotype was seen a few times. This may arise from a read error, as a much more abundant clone is one base away. The conserved phenylalanine or tryptophan is not found at the CDR3 terminus, so this likely reflects a read error. The chain is built from TRBV7-9 and TRBJ1-2; D unresolved. This CDR3 region has 14 residues. CDR1 SEHNR and CDR2 FQNEAQ come from the germline V gene (reference sequence). V was cut by 2 bases and J by 2 bases, with 9 bases left in between. In DNA form, the CDR3 reads TGTGCCAGCAGCTTAATGGGCAGCAACTATGGCTACACCTGC. This gives the protein CASSLMGSNYGYTC.

This clonotype has ten or more counts. The rearrangement links TRBV6-2 or TRBV6-3 to TRBJ1-5; tentative D call: TRBD1 (5 bases). In germline, CDR1 is MNHEY, CDR2 SVGEGT. The CDR3 is 16 amino acids. V shed 5 bases and J shed 5 bases, with 19 bases lying between them. CDR3 DNA: TGTGCCAGCAGTCTTCGTATGGCCCAGGGTTATCAGCCCCAGCATTTT. Its translation is CASSLRMAQGYQPQHF.

This clonotype has a count of ten or more. The rearrangement joins TRBV5-5 to TRBJ1-5; D is unresolved. With 1 base removed from V and 2 bases from J, the gap between germline ends came to 16 bases. CDR1 and CDR2 from the germline V gene are SGHKS and YYEKEE (reference sequence). The CDR3 spans 17 residues. CDR3 residues: CASSLLFGEGGNQPQHF. DNA for the CDR3: TGTGCCAGCAGCTTGTTATTCGGGGAAGGAGGCAATCAGCCCCAGCATTTT. The full variable domain, in which reference TRBV5-5 and TRBJ1-5 provide the parts outside the CDR3, is DAGVTQSPTHLIKTRGQQVTLRCSPISGHKSVSWYQQVLGQGPQFIFQYYEKEERGRGNFPDRFSARQFPNYSSELNVNALLLGDSALYLCASSLLFGEGGNQPQHFGDGTRLSIL.

This clonotype was picked up many times. V and J are TRBV24-1 and TRBJ2-7; tentatively, D is TRBD1 (6 bases). The germline V gene has CDR1 KGHDR and CDR2 SFDVKD. V shed 3 bases and J shed 7 bases, with 15 bases lying between them. The CDR3 is made up of 14 amino acids. CDR3 residues: CATSDGRTAEEQYF. CDR3 sequence (DNA): TGTGCCACCAGTGATGGAAGGACAGCCGAAGAGCAGTACTTC.

This clonotype was seen many times. The rearrangement links TRBV6-6 to TRBJ2-3; 7 bases are a match to TRBD1. Germline CDR1 MNHNY, CDR2 SVGAGI (reference sequence). V lost 5 bases, J lost 8 bases, and 7 bases stayed unmatched. This CDR3 is built from 13 residues. As DNA, the CDR3 is TGTGCCAGCAGTGGCCGGACAGGCGGTACGCAGTATTTT. The encoded protein is CASSGRTGGTQYF.

This clonotype was detected many times. The chain links TRBV29-1 to TRBJ1-2, with a weak D call TRBD1 (5 bases). Trimming removed 6 bases from V and 7 bases from J, with 24 bases in between. The CDR3 contains 15 residues. Germline V lookup: CDR1 SQVTM, CDR2 ANQGSEA. CDR3 protein: CSVALPGPRPSGYTF. CDR3 bases: TGCAGCGTCGCTCTTCCGGGACCCAGACCATCTGGCTACACCTTC.

Comment on this clonotype: A much larger clone differs by one base, so this may be a read error. The V gene is TRBV27, the J gene TRBJ2-2; D call uncertain. The CDR3 contains 13 residues. CDR1 is MNHEY and CDR2 is SMNVEV in the germline V gene (reference sequence). CDR3 region: CASSFRNNGELFF. In DNA form, the CDR3 reads TGTGCCAGCAGTTTCAGAAACAACGGGGAGCTGTTTTTT.

This clonotype was detected many times. This chain links TRBV7-2 with TRBJ2-7, with D unclear. Per the germline V gene, CDR1 is SGHTA and CDR2 is FQGNSA. V was trimmed by 1 base and J by 1 base, leaving 8 bases between them. CDR3 length: 14 amino acids. For the CDR3, the DNA is TGTGCCAGCAGCTTAGATCCAGGATCCTACGAGCAGTACTTC. It yields the protein CASSLDPGSYEQYF.

This clonotype was counted many times. The rearrangement links TRBV9 to TRBJ2-3; no firm D call. The germline V gene has CDR1 SGDLS and CDR2 YYNGEE. The CDR3 sequence is 16 residues long. Trimming shortened V by 4 bases and J by 0 bases, and 15 bases separated the two germline ends. CDR3 sequence (DNA): TGTGCCAGCAGCAACGCTCCAACCCCTAGCACAGATACGCAGTATTTT. Amino acids: CASSNAPTPSTDTQYF.

This clonotype was found many times. The rearrangement joins TRBV12-3 or TRBV12-4 to TRBJ2-7; D may be TRBD1 (5 bases). The CDR3 runs to 15 residues. V was pared by 6 bases and J by 0 bases, with 15 bases between. For the CDR3, the DNA is TGTGCCAGCAGCACACGACAGACCAACTCCTACGAGCAGTACTTC. Amino acid sequence: CASSTRQTNSYEQYF.

The chain links TRBV25-1 to TRBJ1-3; possible D gene TRBD1, 5 bases. The CDR3 covers 15 residues. Trimming took 3 bases from V and 0 from J, leaving 9 bases between them. CDR1 MGHDK and CDR2 SYGVNS come from the germline V gene. The CDR3, as DNA: TGTGCCAGCAGTGATTGGGGCAACTCTGGAAACACCATATATTTT. Translating it yields CASSDWGNSGNTIYF.

The table lists this clonotype with many counts. This chain joins TRBV20-1 and TRBJ2-7, with a weak D call TRBD2 (6 bases). This CDR3 is built from 14 residues. Germline V gene lookup returns CDR1 DFQATT and CDR2 SNEGSKA (reference sequence). V dropped 6 bases and J dropped 1 base, with 16 bases sitting between them. CDR3 DNA sequence: TGCAGTGCCCGCCGGGACTCTACGTCCTACGAGCAGTACTTC. Amino acids: CSARRDSTSYEQYF.

In its sample, this clonotype was seen many times. The chain joins TRBV12-3 or TRBV12-4 to TRBJ2-1, with D perhaps being TRBD1 or TRBD2 (5 bases each). The CDR3 covers 13 residues. Trimming removed 5 bases at V and 6 bases at J, with 11 bases between. CDR3 sequence: CASSNTRGNEQFF. The CDR3 DNA reads as TGTGCCAGCAGTAACACTAGGGGCAATGAGCAGTTCTTC.

Many counts were recorded for this clonotype. The chain's CDR3 is CSARGDRGLRDTQYF. CDR3 bases: TGCAGTGCTAGAGGGGACAGGGGGCTTAGAGATACGCAGTATTTT. The chain joins TRBV20-1 to TRBJ2-3; 12 bases agree with TRBD1. Germline trimming cut 1 base from V and 5 bases from J; bases unmatched to any gene: 4. The CDR3 is 15 amino acids. Germline values: CDR1 DFQATT, CDR2 SNEGSKA (reference sequence).

Ten or more counts support this clonotype. The chain carries TRBV29-1 and TRBJ2-7; no definite D call. The germline V gene has CDR1 SQVTM and CDR2 ANQGSEA. This CDR3 is 12 amino acids long. The CDR3 coding sequence is TGCAAGACCAATTTTCGGAACCACGAGCAGTACTTC. It encodes CKTNFRNHEQYF.

This clonotype was detected many times. This chain connects TRBV6-5 to TRBJ2-3, with D unclear. Trimming took 8 bases from V and 0 from J, leaving 12 bases between them. CDR3 length equals 14 residues. Germline loops: CDR1 MNHEY, CDR2 SVGAGI. In nucleotides, the CDR3 is TGTGCCAGCTTTTGGGGAAAGAGCACAGATACGCAGTATTTT. The encoded protein is CASFWGKSTDTQYF.

In its sample, this clonotype was seen many times. The rearrangement links TRBV5-1 to TRBJ2-2; no definite D call. The germline V and J ends were trimmed by 0 bases and 2 bases, with 5 bases remaining between them. Per the germline V gene, CDR1 is SGHRS and CDR2 is YFSETQ. CDR3 length equals 14 residues. The CDR3 protein is CASSLVSNTGELFF. The DNA of the CDR3 is TGCGCCAGCAGCTTGGTTTCAAACACCGGGGAGCTGTTTTTT.

This clonotype was counted ten times or more. The rearrangement uses TRBV6-5 and TRBJ1-3; possible D gene TRBD1, 5 bases. Germline-derived CDR1 and CDR2 are MNHEY and SVGAGI. V was trimmed by 1 base and J by 4 bases, leaving 11 bases between them. The CDR3 runs 15 residues. In nucleotides, the CDR3 is TGTGCCAGCAGTTACTGGTCAGGGTCCGGAAACACCATATATTTT. It codes for CASSYWSGSGNTIYF.

This clonotype was detected ten times or more. The chain combines TRBV10-2 with TRBJ2-7, with TRBD1 matching 9 bases. The CDR3 is 13 amino acids. Germline trimming cut 7 bases from V and 3 bases from J; bases unmatched to any gene: 4. Germline V CDR1 and CDR2: WSHSY, SAAADI. The CDR3 loop reads CASNPGQGYEQYF. CDR3 sequence (DNA): TGCGCCAGCAACCCGGGACAGGGCTACGAGCAGTACTTC.

There are many counts of this clonotype. The rearrangement links TRBV12-3 or TRBV12-4 to TRBJ1-5; D might be TRBD1 (6 bases). The V end lost 7 bases, the J end lost 3 bases, and 13 bases lay between the germline ends. The CDR3 extends over 14 amino acids. The CDR3 region is CASTLRGPNQPQHF. As DNA, the CDR3 is TGTGCCAGCACCCTCAGGGGCCCCAATCAGCCCCAGCATTTT.

There are many counts of this clonotype. J is TRBJ2-7 and V is TRBV6-6; 9 nucleotides align to TRBD1. This CDR3 is 16 amino acids long. V dropped 3 bases and J dropped 1; count of bases not matched to a gene: 7. Germline CDR1 and CDR2: MNHNY and SVGAGI (reference sequence). Written as DNA, the CDR3 is TGTGCCAGCAGTTATTTGAGACAGGGGGTATCCTACGAGCAGTACTTC. Protein product: CASSYLRQGVSYEQYF.

This clonotype has just a few counts. This chain uses TRBV12-3 or TRBV12-4 with TRBJ2-7; no clear D. The ends were cut back, 2 bases at V and 6 bases at J, with 11 bases in the middle. The CDR3 loop spans 13 amino acids. This CDR3 reads CASSLLRQGEQYF. The CDR3 bases are TGTGCCAGCAGTTTACTAAGACAAGGCGAGCAGTACTTC.

This clonotype was observed a few times. The chain is built from TRBV6-2 or TRBV6-3 and TRBJ2-2, with D maybe TRBD1 (5 bases). Germline CDR1 is MNHEY and CDR2 is SVGEGT. V lost 2 bases and J lost 7, with 14 bases in between. The CDR3 runs to 15 residues. This CDR3 reads CASSYTDTRYGELFF. CDR3 DNA: TGTGCCAGCAGTTACACGGACACGCGTTACGGGGAGCTGTTTTTT.

This clonotype was observed at least ten times. The chain is built from TRBV20-1 and TRBJ1-1; unclear D gene. The CDR3 runs 13 residues. CDR1 and CDR2 from the germline V gene are DFQATT and SNEGSKA (reference sequence). The V gene lost 3 bases and the J gene lost 1 base, with 9 bases spanning the gap. The chain's CDR3 is CSARWRQNTEAFF. CDR3 nucleotide sequence: TGCAGTGCTAGGTGGAGGCAGAACACTGAAGCTTTCTTT.

This clonotype has at least ten counts. The CDR3 region is CAISETPGDTEAFF. For the CDR3, the DNA is TGTGCCATCAGTGAGACCCCAGGGGACACTGAAGCTTTCTTT. This chain uses TRBV10-3 with TRBJ1-1, with D possibly TRBD1 on 6 matching bases. The germline V and J ends were trimmed by 2 bases and 3 bases, with 10 bases remaining between them. This CDR3 has 14 residues. Germline CDR1 is ENHRY and CDR2 is SYGVKD.

This clonotype was detected ten times or more. The rearrangement joins TRBV3-1 to TRBJ2-7; possibly TRBD2 for D (6 bases). CDR3 size: 18 residues. The germline gives CDR1 LGHDT, CDR2 YNNKEL (reference sequence). V dropped 0 bases and J dropped 1 base, with 19 bases sitting between them. In nucleotides, the CDR3 is TGTGCCAGCAGCCAAGAGTTCGGCGTACTAGCTAGTTCCTACGAGCAGTACTTC. It yields the protein CASSQEFGVLASSYEQYF.

This clonotype was recorded at least ten times. J is TRBJ1-2 and V is TRBV3-1; D may be TRBD1 (5 bases). The CDR3 runs 16 residues. V lost 1 base and J lost 3, with 15 bases in between. Germline CDR1 LGHDT, CDR2 YNNKEL (reference sequence). This CDR3 reads CASSQGSWGRDYGYTF. The DNA of the CDR3 is TGTGCCAGCAGCCAAGGTTCGTGGGGCAGGGACTATGGCTACACCTTC.